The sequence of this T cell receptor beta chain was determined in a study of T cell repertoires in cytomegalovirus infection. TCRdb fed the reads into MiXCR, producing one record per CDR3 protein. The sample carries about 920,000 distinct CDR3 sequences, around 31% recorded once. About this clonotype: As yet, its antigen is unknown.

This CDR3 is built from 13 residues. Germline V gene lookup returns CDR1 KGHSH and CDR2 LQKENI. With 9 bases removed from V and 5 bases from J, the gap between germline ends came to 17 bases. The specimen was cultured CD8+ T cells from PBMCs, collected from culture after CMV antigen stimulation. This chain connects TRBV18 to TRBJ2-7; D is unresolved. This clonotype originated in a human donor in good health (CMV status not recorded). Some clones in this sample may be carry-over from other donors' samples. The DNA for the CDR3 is TGTGCCAGTAGACGACTGGGTGGAGACGAGCAGTACTTC. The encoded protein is CASRRLGGDEQYF.